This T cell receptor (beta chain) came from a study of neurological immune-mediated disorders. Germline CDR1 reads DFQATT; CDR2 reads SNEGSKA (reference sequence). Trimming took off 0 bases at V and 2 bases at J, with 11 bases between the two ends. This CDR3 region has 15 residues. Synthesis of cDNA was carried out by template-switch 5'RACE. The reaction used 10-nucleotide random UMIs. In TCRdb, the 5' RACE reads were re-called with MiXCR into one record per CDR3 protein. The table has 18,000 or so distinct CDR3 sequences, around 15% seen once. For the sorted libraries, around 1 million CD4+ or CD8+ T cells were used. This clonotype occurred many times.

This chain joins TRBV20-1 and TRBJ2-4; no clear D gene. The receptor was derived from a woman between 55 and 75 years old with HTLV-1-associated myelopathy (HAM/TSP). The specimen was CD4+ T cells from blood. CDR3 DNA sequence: TGCAGTGCTAGAGATAGTAGGGCGTCCAAAAACATTCAGTACTTC. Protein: CSARDSRASKNIQYF.